The rows below give T cell receptor beta chains drawn from one sample of a study of blood T cell repertoires in COVID-19. The table came from immunoSEQ multiplex PCR; TCRdb's copy has only in-frame clones and leaves some out. The sample has 160,000 or so clones, nearly 80% seen once. Source material: peripheral blood. Receptors originate from an elderly woman with acute or convalescent COVID-19. Both conserved end residues are part of each CDR3. A D gene is named only where the DNA matches it firmly. Clone size, where shown, is once, few, many, or a class for clones that have expanded.

D	size	V	length	J	DNA	CDR3
TRBD1	.	TRBV2	15	TRBJ1-5	TGTGCCAGCAGGAGGGACAGGGGGCGATTCCAGCCCCAGCATTTT	CASRRDRGRFQPQHF
TRBD1	.	TRBV28	17	TRBJ1-2	TGTGCCAGCAGTTCAAAGATTAACAGGGGGTTTGTCTATGGCTACACCTTC	CASSSKINRGFVYGYTF
.	.	TRBV5-5	15	TRBJ2-2	TGTGCCAGCAGTTTAGCGGCTGGGAACACCGGGGAGCTGTTTTTT	CASSLAAGNTGELFF
.	.	TRBV20-1	14	TRBJ1-2	TGCAGTGCTAGTCCCCTACAGGGAGGGACTGGCTACACCTTC	CSASPLQGGTGYTF
TRBD1	.	TRBV5-1	15	TRBJ2-7	TGCGCCAGCAGCCTGACAGGGCTGAGCTCCTACGAGCAGTACTTC	CASSLTGLSSYEQYF
.	few	TRBV24-1	18	TRBJ2-7	TGTGCCACCAGGGGGCCCGTGAAGGATCAAGTTCGGATCTACGAGCAGTACTTC	CATRGPVKDQVRIYEQYF
TRBD1	.	TRBV10-1	13	TRBJ1-1	TGCGCCAGCAGTGGTACAGGGGGCACTGAAGCTTTCTTT	CASSGTGGTEAFF
.	.	TRBV6-1	15	TRBJ1-4	TGTGCCAGCAGTGAAGCGTGGATAACAGGTGAAAAACTGTTTTTT	CASSEAWITGEKLFF
TRBD1	.	TRBV7-3	15	TRBJ2-3	TGTGCCAGCAGCTTAAACGGACAGGGAGTGGATACGCAGTATTTT	CASSLNGQGVDTQYF
TRBD1	.	TRBV19	14	TRBJ1-5	TGTGCCAGTAGGGGACAGGGGGGCAATCAGCCCCAGCATTTT	CASRGQGGNQPQHF
.	.	TRBV5-8	14	TRBJ1-5	TGTGCCAGCAGCTTGTATGGGGAGACGCAGCCCCAGCATTTT	CASSLYGETQPQHF
.	.	TRBV18	16	TRBJ1-2	TGTGCCAGCTCACCACCTTATCAACTACTAAACTATGGCTACACCTTC	CASSPPYQLLNYGYTF
.	.	TRBV3-1/TRBV3-2	15	TRBJ1-6	TGTGCCAGCAGCCAAGGACAAGACTATAATTCACCCCTCCACTTT	CASSQGQDYNSPLHF
.	few	TRBV6-2/TRBV6-3	15	TRBJ1-5	TGTGCCAGCAGTTACGGTCAGGTTACAAATCAGCCCCAGCATTTT	CASSYGQVTNQPQHF
.	.	TRBV4-1	14	TRBJ1-2	TGCGCCAGCAGCGGTCTCGCACGAGGGAATGGCTACACCTTC	CASSGLARGNGYTF
TRBD1	.	TRBV6-5	15	TRBJ1-4	TGTGCCAGCAGTCTGACAGGGGCGAGTAATGAAAAACTGTTTTTT	CASSLTGASNEKLFF
TRBD2	.	TRBV6-5	16	TRBJ2-2	TGTGCCAGCAGTTACGAAGGACTAGCCAACACCGGGGAGCTGTTTTTT	CASSYEGLANTGELFF
.	few	TRBV6-5	15	TRBJ1-2	TGTGCCACTTGCGTGGGAGGATTGGGCGTCTATGGCTACACCTTC	CATCVGGLGVYGYTF
TRBD1	.	TRBV24-1	15	TRBJ1-1	TGTGCCACCAGGGCCGGGACAGGGGCGAACACTGAAGCTTTCTTT	CATRAGTGANTEAFF
.	.	TRBV12-3/TRBV12-4	11	TRBJ2-7	TGTGCCAGCAGTCCCGGCGGGGTGCAGTACTTC	CASSPGGVQYF
TRBD1	.	TRBV6-5	15	TRBJ1-1	TGTGCCAGCAGTTACCGGGACAGGGTAGGAGTTGAAGCTTTCTTT	CASSYRDRVGVEAFF
.	.	TRBV4-1	19	TRBJ1-3	TGCGCCAGCAGCCAAGCCGGGGACGGGCGGGGGTTTTTACGAAACACCATATATTTT	CASSQAGDGRGFLRNTIYF
.	.	TRBV15	12	TRBJ2-5	TGTGCCACCAGCAACTTAAAAGAGACCCAGTACTTC	CATSNLKETQYF
.	.	TRBV24-1	12	TRBJ1-1	TGTGCCACCAGTGATTTAAGGGACAAGGCTTTCTTT	CATSDLRDKAFF
.	.	TRBV2	12	TRBJ1-1	TGTGCCAGCAGTGTTCAGGATACTGAAGCTTTCTTT	CASSVQDTEAFF
TRBD1	.	TRBV30	14	TRBJ1-1	TGTGCCTGGAGTAGAACTGGGACAGGGGGATCAGCTTTCTTT	CAWSRTGTGGSAFF
.	.	TRBV9	14	TRBJ1-1	TGTGCCAGCAGCGTAGCTACTGCGAACACTGAAGCTTTCTTT	CASSVATANTEAFF
.	.	TRBV28	15	TRBJ1-2	TGTGCCAGCAGTTCACCCGCCGGGAGCAACTATGGCTACACCTTC	CASSSPAGSNYGYTF
TRBD1	.	TRBV7-2	15	TRBJ2-1	TGTGCCAGTTCGGACAGGGGGCGGAGGGACAATGAGCAGTTCTTC	CASSDRGRRDNEQFF
TRBD1	.	TRBV24-1	15	TRBJ2-1	TGTGCCACCAGTGCGGGGACAGGGGGACTCAATGAGCAGTTCTTC	CATSAGTGGLNEQFF
TRBD2	.	TRBV7-9	18	TRBJ2-2	TGTGCCAGCAGCTTAGCGTCCGGGGCTAGCGGACCGACCGGGGAGCTGTTTTTT	CASSLASGASGPTGELFF
TRBD1	.	TRBV19	15	TRBJ1-4	TGTGCCAGCAGACCGGGACAGGGGATTAATGAAAAACTGTTTTTT	CASRPGQGINEKLFF
.	.	TRBV5-5	18	TRBJ2-6	TGTGCCAGCAGCTTGGTCGGTACGGGAACCTCTGGGGCCAACGTCCTGACTTTC	CASSLVGTGTSGANVLTF
TRBD1	.	TRBV7-9	14	TRBJ1-1	TGTGCCAGCAGCCCGCAGGGGGTTTGGACTGAAGCTTTCTTT	CASSPQGVWTEAFF
.	.	TRBV28	13	TRBJ1-5	TGTGCCAGCAAGGGGGACTACAATCAGCCCCAGCATTTT	CASKGDYNQPQHF
TRBD1	.	TRBV6-1	15	TRBJ1-2	TGTGCCAGCAGTGAAGCAGGGACAGTAGTCTATGGCTACACCTTC	CASSEAGTVVYGYTF
.	.	TRBV27	18	TRBJ1-5	TGTGCCAGCAGTCCAGGAGCGGGATACACCTTAGCAGGACAGCCCCAGCATTTT	CASSPGAGYTLAGQPQHF
.	.	TRBV4-1	14	TRBJ2-1	TGCGCCAGCAGCCAAGTCCTTGCTAGCAATGAGCAGTTCTTC	CASSQVLASNEQFF
.	.	TRBV5-4	15	TRBJ1-1	TGTGCCAGCAGCCCGGGAGGTACACGGAACACTGAAGCTTTCTTT	CASSPGGTRNTEAFF
TRBD2	few	TRBV20-1	14	TRBJ2-7	TGCAGTGCTAGTCATCCTAGCGGCCTCTACGAGCAGTACTTC	CSASHPSGLYEQYF
TRBD2	.	TRBV3-1/TRBV3-2	16	TRBJ2-5	TGTGCCAGCAGCCACGGACTAGCGGGGGGCCAAGAGACCCAGTACTTC	CASSHGLAGGQETQYF
.	.	TRBV6-2/TRBV6-3	15	TRBJ2-7	TGTGCCAGCAGTTACGGGGGCACCTTCCCCGACGAGCAGTACTTC	CASSYGGTFPDEQYF
TRBD1	.	TRBV5-1	16	TRBJ1-5	TGCGCCAGGCCTCGTTCGGGACAGGGGACGGTTCAGCCCCAGCATTTT	CARPRSGQGTVQPQHF
TRBD2	.	TRBV28	16	TRBJ2-7	TGTGCCAGCAGTTTATGGTGGACTAGCGGGACCTACGAGCAGTACTTC	CASSLWWTSGTYEQYF
TRBD2	.	TRBV30	18	TRBJ2-7	TGTGCCTGGAGTGTAAGCTTCGGTGGAGCGGGGGTCTCCTACGAGCAGTACTTC	CAWSVSFGGAGVSYEQYF
TRBD2	.	TRBV9	17	TRBJ2-1	TGTGCCAGCAGCCCCAGGACTAGCGGGAGTGTGGTCAATGAGCAGTTCTTC	CASSPRTSGSVVNEQFF
.	.	TRBV7-9	12	TRBJ2-5	TGTGCCAGCAGCTTGCGACAAGAGACCCAGTACTTC	CASSLRQETQYF
.	.	TRBV5-6	15	TRBJ2-7	TGTGCCAGCAGCCCCCTCACAGGGCCCACCTACGAGCAGTACTTC	CASSPLTGPTYEQYF
TRBD1	.	TRBV2	13	TRBJ2-7	TGTGCCAGCCGGACAGGCACCAGCTCCGAGCAGTACTTC	CASRTGTSSEQYF
.	once	TRBV6-5	13	TRBJ2-7	TGTGCCAGCAGGGACAACCAAGGTAGGGAGCAGTACTTC	CASRDNQGREQYF
TRBD1	.	TRBV3-1/TRBV3-2	15	TRBJ2-7	TGTGCCAGCAGCCCTTTCCCGGGACAGGGGGCGCGGCAGTACTTC	CASSPFPGQGARQYF